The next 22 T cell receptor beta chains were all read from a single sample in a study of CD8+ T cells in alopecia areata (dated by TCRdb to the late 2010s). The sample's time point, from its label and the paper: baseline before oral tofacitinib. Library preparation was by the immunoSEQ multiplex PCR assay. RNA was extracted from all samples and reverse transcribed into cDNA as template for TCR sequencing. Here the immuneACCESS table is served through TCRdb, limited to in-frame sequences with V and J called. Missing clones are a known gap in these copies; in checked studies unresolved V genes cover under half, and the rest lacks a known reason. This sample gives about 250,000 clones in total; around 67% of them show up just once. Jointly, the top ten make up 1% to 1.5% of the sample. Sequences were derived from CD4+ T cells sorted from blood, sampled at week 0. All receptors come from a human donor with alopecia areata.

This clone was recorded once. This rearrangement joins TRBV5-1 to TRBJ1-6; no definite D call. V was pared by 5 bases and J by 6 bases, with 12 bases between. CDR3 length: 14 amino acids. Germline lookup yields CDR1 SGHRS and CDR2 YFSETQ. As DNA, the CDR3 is TGCGCCAGCAGTGATGGAAGGAGTAATTCACCCCTCCACTTT. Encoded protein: CASSDGRSNSPLHF.

CDR3 protein: CAISESAGSETQYF. The DNA of the CDR3 is TGTGCCATCAGTGAGTCGGCGGGGTCAGAGACCCAGTACTTC. V is TRBV10-3 and J is TRBJ2-5; maybe TRBD2 (6 bases). The CDR3 covers 14 residues. Per germline, CDR1 ENHRY and CDR2 SYGVKD. Trimming removed 0 bases at V and 4 bases at J, with 9 bases between.

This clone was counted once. The CDR3 sequence is CASSLSFSSRAFF. The CDR3 DNA follows: TGTGCCAGCAGTTTATCGTTCAGTTCAAGAGCTTTCTTT. J is TRBJ1-1 and V is TRBV27, with D hard to call. The V end lost 0 bases, the J end lost 10 bases, and 12 bases lay between the germline ends. The CDR3 contains 13 residues. Germline lookup yields CDR1 MNHEY and CDR2 SMNVEV (reference sequence).

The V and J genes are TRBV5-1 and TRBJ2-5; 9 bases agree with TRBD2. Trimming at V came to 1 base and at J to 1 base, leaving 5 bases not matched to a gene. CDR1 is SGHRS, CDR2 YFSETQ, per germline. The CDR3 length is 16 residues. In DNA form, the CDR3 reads TGCGCCAGCAGCTTGCGCCCAGCGGGGGGCCAAGAGACCCAGTACTTC. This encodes CASSLRPAGGQETQYF.

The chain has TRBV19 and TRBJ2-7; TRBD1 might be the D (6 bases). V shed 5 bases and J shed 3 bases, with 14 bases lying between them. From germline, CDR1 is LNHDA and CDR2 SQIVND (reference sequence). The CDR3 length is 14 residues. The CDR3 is CASSPGQTRYEQYF. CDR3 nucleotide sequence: TGTGCCAGTAGTCCCGGACAGACCCGCTACGAGCAGTACTTC. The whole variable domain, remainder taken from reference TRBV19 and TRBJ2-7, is DGGITQSPKYLFRKEGQNVTLSCEQNLNHDAMYWYRQDPGQGLRLIYYSQIVNDFQKGDIAEGYSVSREKKESFPLTVTSAQKNPTAFYLCASSPGQTRYEQYFGPGTRLTVT.

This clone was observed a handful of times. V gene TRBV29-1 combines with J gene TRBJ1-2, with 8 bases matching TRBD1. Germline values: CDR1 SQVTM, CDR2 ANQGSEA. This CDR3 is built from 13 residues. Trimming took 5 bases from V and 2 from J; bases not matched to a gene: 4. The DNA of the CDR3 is TGCAGCGTTAACAGGGGGACCAACTATGGCTACACCTTC. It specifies CSVNRGTNYGYTF.

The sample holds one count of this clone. DNA for the CDR3: TGTGCCAGCAGCCGCGTGACTAATGAGCAGTTCTTC. Amino acids: CASSRVTNEQFF. This chain joins TRBV6-1 and TRBJ2-1, with D uncertain. This CDR3 has 12 residues. The ends were cut back, 6 bases at V and 7 bases at J, with 10 bases in the middle. CDR1 and CDR2 from the germline V gene are MNHNS and SASEGT.

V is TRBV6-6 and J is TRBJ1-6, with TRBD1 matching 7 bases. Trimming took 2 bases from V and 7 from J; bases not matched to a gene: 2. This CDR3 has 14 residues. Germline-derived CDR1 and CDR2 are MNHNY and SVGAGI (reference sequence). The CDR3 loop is CASSYRGQNSPLHF. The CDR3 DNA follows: TGTGCCAGCAGTTACAGGGGGCAGAATTCACCCCTCCACTTT.

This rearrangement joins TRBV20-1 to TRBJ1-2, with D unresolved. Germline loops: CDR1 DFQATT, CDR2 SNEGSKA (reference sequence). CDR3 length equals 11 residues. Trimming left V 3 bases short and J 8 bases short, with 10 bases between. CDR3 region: CSARRVGGYTF. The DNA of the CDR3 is TGCAGTGCTAGGCGGGTAGGGGGCTACACCTTC.

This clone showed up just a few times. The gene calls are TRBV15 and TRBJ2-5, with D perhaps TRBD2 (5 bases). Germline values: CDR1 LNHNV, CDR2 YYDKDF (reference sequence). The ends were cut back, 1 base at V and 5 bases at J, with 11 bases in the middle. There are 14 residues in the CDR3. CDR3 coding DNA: TGTGCCACCAGCAGAGCGCCGGGGAGCGAGACCCAGTACTTC. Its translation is CATSRAPGSETQYF.

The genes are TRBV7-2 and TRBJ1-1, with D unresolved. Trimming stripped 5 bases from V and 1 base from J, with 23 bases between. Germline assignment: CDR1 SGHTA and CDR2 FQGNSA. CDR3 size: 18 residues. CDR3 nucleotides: TGTGCCAGCAGCCCCGGGCGTCTGGGCGGATTCTGGAACACTGAAGCTTTCTTT. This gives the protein CASSPGRLGGFWNTEAFF.

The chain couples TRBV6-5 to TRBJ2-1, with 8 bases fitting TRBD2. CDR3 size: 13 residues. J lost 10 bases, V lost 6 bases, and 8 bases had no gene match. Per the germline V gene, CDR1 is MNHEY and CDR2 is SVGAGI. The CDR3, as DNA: TGTGCCAGCAGGCGGGAAGCGGGGGAAGAGCAGTTCTTC. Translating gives CASRREAGEEQFF.

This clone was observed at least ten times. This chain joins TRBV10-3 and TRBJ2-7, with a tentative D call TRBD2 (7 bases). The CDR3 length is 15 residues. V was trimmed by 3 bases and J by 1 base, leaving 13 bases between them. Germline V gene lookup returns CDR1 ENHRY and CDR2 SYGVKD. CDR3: CAISDMGGRSYEQYF. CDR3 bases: TGTGCCATCAGTGATATGGGGGGGCGATCCTACGAGCAGTACTTC.

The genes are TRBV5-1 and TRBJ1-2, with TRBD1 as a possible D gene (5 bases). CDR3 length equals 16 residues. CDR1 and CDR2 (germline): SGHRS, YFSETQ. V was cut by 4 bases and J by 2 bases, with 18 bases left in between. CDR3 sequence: CASSLTDNIYNYGYTF. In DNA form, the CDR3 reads TGCGCCAGCAGCCTGACGGACAATATCTACAACTATGGCTACACCTTC.

CDR3 bases: TGTGCCTGGAGTACTTACAGGGAGAACACTGAAGCTTTCTTT. Its translation: CAWSTYRENTEAFF. This chain joins TRBV30 and TRBJ1-1; D is perhaps TRBD1 (6 bases). Germline CDR1 and CDR2: GTSNPN and SVGIG (reference sequence). V lost 2 bases and J lost 1, with 11 bases in between. The CDR3 has 14 amino acids.

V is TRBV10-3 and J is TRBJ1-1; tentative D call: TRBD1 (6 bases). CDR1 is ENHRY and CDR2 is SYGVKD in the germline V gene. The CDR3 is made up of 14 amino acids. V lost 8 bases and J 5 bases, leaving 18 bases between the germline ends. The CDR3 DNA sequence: TGTGCCATCGGTGCCAGGGGAGGTGAAACTGAAGCTTTCTTT. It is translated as CAIGARGGETEAFF.

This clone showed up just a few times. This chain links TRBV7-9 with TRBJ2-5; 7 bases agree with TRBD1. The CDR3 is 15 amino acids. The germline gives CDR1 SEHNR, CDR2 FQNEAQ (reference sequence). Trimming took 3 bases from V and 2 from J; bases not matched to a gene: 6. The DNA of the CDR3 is TGTGCCAGCAGCTTGGGGGACAGAAGTCAAGAGACCCAGTACTTC. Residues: CASSLGDRSQETQYF.

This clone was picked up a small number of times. The CDR3 sequence is CASSFDPTAAGYTF. The CDR3 region has the DNA TGTGCCAGCAGCTTCGATCCTACGGCTGCTGGCTACACCTTC. The chain uses TRBV11-2 and TRBJ1-2; D unclear. Trimming shortened V by 3 bases and J by 7 bases, and 15 bases separated the two germline ends. Germline CDR1 and CDR2: SGHAT and FQNNGV. The CDR3 is 14 amino acids.

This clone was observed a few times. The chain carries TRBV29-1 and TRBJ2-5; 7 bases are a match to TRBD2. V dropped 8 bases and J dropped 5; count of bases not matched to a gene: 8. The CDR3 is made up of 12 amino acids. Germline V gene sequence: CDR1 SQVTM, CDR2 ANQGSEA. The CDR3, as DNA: TGCAGCTCTCTCGGGGGAGGGGAGACCCAGTACTTC. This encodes CSSLGGGETQYF. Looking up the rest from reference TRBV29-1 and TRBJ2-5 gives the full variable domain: SAVISQKPSRDICQRGTSLTIQCQVDSQVTMMFWYRQQPGQSLTLIATANQGSEATYESGFVIDKFPISRPNLTFSTLTVSNMSPEDSSIYLCSSLGGGETQYFGPGTRLLVL.

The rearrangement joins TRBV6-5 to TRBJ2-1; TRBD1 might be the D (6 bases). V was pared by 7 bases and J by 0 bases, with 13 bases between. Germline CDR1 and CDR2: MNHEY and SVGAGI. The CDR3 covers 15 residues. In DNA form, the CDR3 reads TGTGCCAGCACCAAACAGGGAAGCTCCTACAATGAGCAGTTCTTC. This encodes CASTKQGSSYNEQFF.

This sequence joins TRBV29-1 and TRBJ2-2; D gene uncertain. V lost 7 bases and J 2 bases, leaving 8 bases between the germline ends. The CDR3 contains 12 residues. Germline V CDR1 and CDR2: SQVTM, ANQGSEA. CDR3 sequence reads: CSARRNTGELFF. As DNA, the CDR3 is TGCAGCGCCAGGCGCAACACCGGGGAGCTGTTTTTT.

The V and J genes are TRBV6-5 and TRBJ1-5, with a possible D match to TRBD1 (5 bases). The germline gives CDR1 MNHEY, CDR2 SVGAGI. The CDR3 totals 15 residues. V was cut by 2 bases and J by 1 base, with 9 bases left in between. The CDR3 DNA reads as TGTGCCAGCAGTTACGACAGTTACAGCAATCAGCCCCAGCATTTT. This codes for CASSYDSYSNQPQHF.